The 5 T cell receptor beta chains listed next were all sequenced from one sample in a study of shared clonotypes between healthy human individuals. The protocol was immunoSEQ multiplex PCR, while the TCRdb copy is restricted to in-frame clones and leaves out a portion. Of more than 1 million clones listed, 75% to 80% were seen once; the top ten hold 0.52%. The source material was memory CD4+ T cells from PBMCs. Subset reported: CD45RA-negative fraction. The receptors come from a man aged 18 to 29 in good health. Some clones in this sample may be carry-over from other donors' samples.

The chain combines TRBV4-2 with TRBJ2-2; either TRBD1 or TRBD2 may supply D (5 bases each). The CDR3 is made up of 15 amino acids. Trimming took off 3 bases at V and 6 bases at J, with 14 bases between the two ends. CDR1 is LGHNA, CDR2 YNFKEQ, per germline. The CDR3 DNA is TGTGCCAGCAGCCATGGGACCCTGGGGGCCGGGGAGCTGTTTTTT. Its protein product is CASSHGTLGAGELFF.

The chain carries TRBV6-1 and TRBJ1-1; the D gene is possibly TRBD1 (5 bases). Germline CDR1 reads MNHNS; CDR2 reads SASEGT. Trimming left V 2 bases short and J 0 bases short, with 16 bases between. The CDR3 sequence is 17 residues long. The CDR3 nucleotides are TGTGCCAGCAGTGAACGGGGGAGAGGGCCCATGAACACTGAAGCTTTCTTT. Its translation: CASSERGRGPMNTEAFF.

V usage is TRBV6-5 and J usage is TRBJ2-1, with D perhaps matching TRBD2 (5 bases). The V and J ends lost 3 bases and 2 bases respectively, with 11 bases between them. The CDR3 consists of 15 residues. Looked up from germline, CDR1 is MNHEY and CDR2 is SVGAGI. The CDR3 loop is CASSYQSGTYNEQFF. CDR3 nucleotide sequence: TGTGCCAGCAGTTATCAAAGCGGAACCTACAATGAGCAGTTCTTC.

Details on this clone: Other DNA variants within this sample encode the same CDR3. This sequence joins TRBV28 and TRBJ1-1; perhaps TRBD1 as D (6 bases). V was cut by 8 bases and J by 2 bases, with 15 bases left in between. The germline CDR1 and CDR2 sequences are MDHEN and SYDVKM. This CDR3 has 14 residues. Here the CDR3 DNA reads TGTGCCAGCCTGGGGGGCTCCTTAAACACTGAAGCTTTCTTT. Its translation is CASLGGSLNTEAFF. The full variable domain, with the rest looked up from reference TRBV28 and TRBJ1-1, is DVKVTQSSRYLVKRTGEKVFLECVQDMDHENMFWYRQDPGLGLRLIYFSYDVKMKEKGDIPEGYSVSREKKERFSLILESASTNQTSMYLCASLGGSLNTEAFFGQGTRLTVV.

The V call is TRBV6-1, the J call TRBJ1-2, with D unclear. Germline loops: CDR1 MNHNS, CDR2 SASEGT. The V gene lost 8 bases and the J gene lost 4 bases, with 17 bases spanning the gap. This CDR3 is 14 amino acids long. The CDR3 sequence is CASGKGGYAYGYTF. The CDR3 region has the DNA TGTGCCAGCGGCAAAGGAGGGTACGCCTATGGCTACACCTTC.